This TCR beta chain was sequenced in a study of shared clonotypes between healthy human individuals. Study at large: Serving as donors were two women and a few men, whose ages spanned 18 to 49.

The germline V and J ends were trimmed by 2 bases and 8 bases, with 16 bases remaining between them. The germline V gene encodes CDR1 SNHLY and CDR2 FYNNEI. This CDR3 is 15 amino acids long. In regard to this clone: Its antigen is not identified.

Study results and caveats: Rarefaction revealed incomplete sorted-subset sequencing despite large depth.

Deep was the level at which the assay was run. Using immunoSEQ multiplex PCR, the repertoire was profiled, and TCRdb retains in-frame clones only, with some absent. This table has around 1.6 million clones, about 98% appearing once. This TCR was recovered from a man aged 25-45 years in good health. Sequencing was performed on naive CD4+ T cells sorted from blood. Documented subset: CD45RA+ positively selected. The V and J genes are TRBV2 and TRBJ2-4; TRBD1 or TRBD2 may be the D gene (6 bases each). CDR3 in DNA: TGTGCCAGCAGTGAAAAGGGGGGCAGGGAACACATTCAGTACTTC. Residues: CASSEKGGREHIQYF.